These T cell receptor beta chains were read from a single sample in a study of vaccination effects on CD4 cells after COVID-19. Assay: immunoSEQ multiplex PCR; the TCRdb copy retains only in-frame clones and omits some. The table records some 30,000 clones, around 80% of them present only once. For these receptors, no antigen is known. The starting material was CD4+ T cells from PBMCs cultured with HCoV-NL63 spike peptides, obtained after COVID-19 vaccination. The source of these receptors is a human donor who received a COVID-19 vaccine. Some clones in this sample may be carry-over from other donors' samples. CDR3s include the opening cysteine and the closing phenylalanine or tryptophan. D genes are given only for firm matches. Clone size is shown for a subset of rows, as once, few, many or a class of expanded clone.

TRBD1 TRBJ1-2 NA TRBV6-5 TGTGCCAGCAGTTATTTACAGGGGTCATATGGCTACACCTTC CASSYLQGSYGYTF
NA TRBJ1-1 medium-sized TRBV21-1 TGTGCCAGCAGCAAACTAGCCGGGGCTTTCTTT CASSKLAGAFF
NA TRBJ1-2 once TRBV18 TGTGCCAGCTCACCGTTTTCCAGGCAATCTAACTATGGCTACACCTTC CASSPFSRQSNYGYTF
NA TRBJ2-3 NA TRBV18 TGTGCCAGCTCACGGCGGACAGAGAGCACAGATACGCAGTATTTT CASSRRTESTDTQYF
NA TRBJ1-4 NA TRBV7-9 TGTGCCAGCAGCTTAGCGGGGGCAAGGGAAAAACTGTTTTTT CASSLAGAREKLFF
NA TRBJ2-3 NA TRBV2 TGTGCCAGCAGTGAAGCGGGGGTGTTGGAGGCGACGCAGTATTTT CASSEAGVLEATQYF
NA TRBJ2-3 few TRBV2 TGTGCCAGCAGTGGCGGGCGGGACACAGATACGCAGTATTTT CASSGGRDTDTQYF
NA TRBJ2-3 NA TRBV10-2 TGCGCCAGCAGTCCAACAGATACGCAGTATTTT CASSPTDTQYF
TRBD2 TRBJ2-1 NA TRBV9 TGTGCCAGCAGCGTAGGTGGTAGCGGGGGGCGGAGTGAGCAGTTCTTC CASSVGGSGGRSEQFF
NA TRBJ2-5 NA TRBV7-2 TGTGCCAGCAGCCCAAGCGTCGTGGAGACCCAGTACTTC CASSPSVVETQYF
NA TRBJ2-3 NA TRBV2 TGTGCCAGCCGGGGGCGGAGGAGCACAGATACGCAGTATTTT CASRGRRSTDTQYF
TRBD1 TRBJ2-2 NA TRBV24-1 TGTGCCACCAGTGACCCCGGGACAGGGGCCGGGGAGCTGTTTTTT CATSDPGTGAGELFF
NA TRBJ1-2 NA TRBV3-1/TRBV3-2 TGTGCCAGCAGCCAAGTTTCCGGGAACTATGGCTACACCTTC CASSQVSGNYGYTF
NA TRBJ2-1 NA TRBV7-2 TGTGCCAGCAGCTTAGGGGTTGCAAAGCAGTTCTTC CASSLGVAKQFF
TRBD1 TRBJ1-5 few TRBV19 TGTGCCAGTAGTACCGGACAGGGTCATCAGCCCCAGCATTTT CASSTGQGHQPQHF
NA TRBJ1-6 NA TRBV6-4 TGTGCCAGCAGTGCCCTCGGGGGGCAAAAAGCGAGGTCACCCCTCCACTTT CASSALGGQKARSPLHF
TRBD1 TRBJ1-5 NA TRBV18 TGTGCCAGCTCAATTACCGGGACAGGGTACCAGCCCCAGCATTTT CASSITGTGYQPQHF
NA TRBJ1-2 NA TRBV3-1/TRBV3-2 TGTGCCAGCAGCCGTGGGGCGGCGGCCCTCTATGGCTACACCTTC CASSRGAAALYGYTF
NA TRBJ1-5 NA TRBV7-3 TGTGCCAGCAGCTTAGGCCAGGGACCTAATCAGCCCCAGCATTTT CASSLGQGPNQPQHF
TRBD2 TRBJ2-5 NA TRBV9 TGTGCCAGCAGCGGGCCCCTCGGGACTAGCAGCGAGACCCAGTACTTC CASSGPLGTSSETQYF
NA TRBJ1-1 NA TRBV6-1 TGTGCCAGCAGTGAAAGACAGCAGAACACTGAAGCTTTCTTT CASSERQQNTEAFF
TRBD1 TRBJ2-5 once TRBV2 TGTGCCAGCGTCCCGGGACAGGAAGAGACCCAGTACTTC CASVPGQEETQYF
TRBD1 TRBJ1-2 NA TRBV5-4 TGTGCCAGCAGGAAAACAGGGGAATCCTATGGCTACACCTTC CASRKTGESYGYTF
NA TRBJ2-1 NA TRBV11-1 TGTGCCAGCAGCAATGTAATGATGGGGAAGCAGTTCTTC CASSNVMMGKQFF
NA TRBJ2-6 NA TRBV2 TGTGCCAGCACCTCCTCGGGGGTACCTGGGGCCAACGTCCTGACTTTC CASTSSGVPGANVLTF
TRBD2 TRBJ2-4 NA TRBV6-5 TGTGCCAGCAAACCCGGGACTAGAGGAGACATTCAGTACTTC CASKPGTRGDIQYF
NA TRBJ1-5 once TRBV7-2 TGTGCCAGCAGCTCCTGGGGGAATCAGCCCCAGCATTTT CASSSWGNQPQHF
TRBD2 TRBJ2-5 NA TRBV5-6 TGTGCCAGCAGCTTGCTAGCGGGGTTTGAGACCCAGTACTTC CASSLLAGFETQYF
NA TRBJ1-5 NA TRBV5-8 TGTGCCAGCAGCTTGCAGTTACGGACGGGGAGCAATCAGCCCCAGCATTTT CASSLQLRTGSNQPQHF
NA TRBJ2-5 NA TRBV5-1 TGCGCCAGCAGACGAGGGTGGGGAGAGACCCAGTACTTC CASRRGWGETQYF
NA TRBJ2-1 NA TRBV18 TGTGCCAGCTCACCAACCGACAGTGAGCAGTTCTTC CASSPTDSEQFF
TRBD1 TRBJ2-1 few TRBV18 TGTGCCAGCTCAGTTGGACAGGGTTTTGAGCAGTTCTTC CASSVGQGFEQFF
NA TRBJ1-5 few TRBV7-2 TGTGCCAGCAGCTTACTTTATAGCAATCAGCCCCAGCATTTT CASSLLYSNQPQHF
NA TRBJ2-3 NA TRBV7-2 TGTGCCAGCAGCTTAGCGGAGCGCACAGATACGCAGTATTTT CASSLAERTDTQYF
TRBD2 TRBJ2-5 NA TRBV2 TGTGCCAGCAGTGATCAGCGGGGGGAAGAGACCCAGTACTTC CASSDQRGEETQYF
NA TRBJ1-5 NA TRBV5-1 TGCGCCAGCAGCCCCGCCAGCAATCAGCCCCAGCATTTT CASSPASNQPQHF
TRBD1 TRBJ1-2 NA TRBV5-5 TGTGCCAGCAGCACCGGGACAGCCTTCTATGGCTACACCTTC CASSTGTAFYGYTF
TRBD2 TRBJ2-6 NA TRBV4-2 TGTGCCAGCAGCCAGGGATGGGGGGGGAACGGGGCCAACGTCCTGACTTTC CASSQGWGGNGANVLTF
TRBD2 TRBJ2-5 NA TRBV15 TGTGCCACCAGCGGGTGGACTAGCGGGGAAGAGACCCAGTACTTC CATSGWTSGEETQYF
TRBD1 TRBJ1-2 NA TRBV7-2 TGTGCCAGCAGCCCGAGGACAGGAAGGGACTATGGCTACACCTTC CASSPRTGRDYGYTF
TRBD1 TRBJ1-3 few TRBV14 TGTGCCAGCAGCCAGTTGGGACAGGGGTATGGAAACACCATATATTTT CASSQLGQGYGNTIYF
NA TRBJ1-2 NA TRBV2 TGTGCCAGCAGTGCGAAAGCCATAAGCATAGTCTATGGCTACACCTTC CASSAKAISIVYGYTF
NA TRBJ1-4 NA TRBV6-5 TGTGCCAGCAGCCGCAGGGGTAACACTAATGAAAAACTGTTTTTT CASSRRGNTNEKLFF